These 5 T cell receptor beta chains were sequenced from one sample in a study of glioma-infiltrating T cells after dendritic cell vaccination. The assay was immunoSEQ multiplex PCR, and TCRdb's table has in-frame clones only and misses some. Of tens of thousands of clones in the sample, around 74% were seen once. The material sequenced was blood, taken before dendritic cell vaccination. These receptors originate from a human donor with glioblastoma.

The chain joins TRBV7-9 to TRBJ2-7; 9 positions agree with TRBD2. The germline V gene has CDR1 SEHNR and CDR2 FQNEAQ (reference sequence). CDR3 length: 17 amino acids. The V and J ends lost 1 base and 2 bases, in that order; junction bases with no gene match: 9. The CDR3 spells CASSLVYGTSITYEQYF. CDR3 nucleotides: TGTGCCAGCAGCTTAGTTTATGGGACTAGCATTACCTACGAGCAGTACTTC. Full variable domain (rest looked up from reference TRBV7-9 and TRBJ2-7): DTGVSQNPRHKITKRGQNVTFRCDPISEHNRLYWYRQTLGQGPEFLTYFQNEAQLEKSRLLSDRFSAERPKGSFSTLEIQRTEQGDSAMYLCASSLVYGTSITYEQYFGPGTRLTVT.

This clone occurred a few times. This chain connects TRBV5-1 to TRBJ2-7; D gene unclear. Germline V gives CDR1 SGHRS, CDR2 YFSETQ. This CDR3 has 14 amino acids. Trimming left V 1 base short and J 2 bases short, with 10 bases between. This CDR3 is CASSLLLATYEQYF. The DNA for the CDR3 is TGCGCCAGCAGCTTGTTATTAGCTACCTACGAGCAGTACTTC.

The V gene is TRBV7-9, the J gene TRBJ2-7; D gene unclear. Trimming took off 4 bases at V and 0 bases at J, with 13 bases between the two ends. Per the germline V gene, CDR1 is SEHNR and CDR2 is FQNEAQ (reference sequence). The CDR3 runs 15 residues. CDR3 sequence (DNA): TGTGCCAGCAGCTCGGGTTTCGCCCCCTCCTACGAGCAGTACTTC. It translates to CASSSGFAPSYEQYF.

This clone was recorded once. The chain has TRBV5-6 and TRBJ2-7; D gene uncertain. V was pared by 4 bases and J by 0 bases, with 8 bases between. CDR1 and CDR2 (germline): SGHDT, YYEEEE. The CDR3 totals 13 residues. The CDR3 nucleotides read TGTGCCAGCAGCGAGTATTTCTCCTACGAGCAGTACTTC. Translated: CASSEYFSYEQYF.

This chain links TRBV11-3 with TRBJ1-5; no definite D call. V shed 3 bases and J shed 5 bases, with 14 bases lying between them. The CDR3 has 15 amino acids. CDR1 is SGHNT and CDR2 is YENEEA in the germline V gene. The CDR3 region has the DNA TGTGCCAGCAGCTTTTTCGGTACGGCGGATCAGCCCCAGCATTTT. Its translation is CASSFFGTADQPQHF.